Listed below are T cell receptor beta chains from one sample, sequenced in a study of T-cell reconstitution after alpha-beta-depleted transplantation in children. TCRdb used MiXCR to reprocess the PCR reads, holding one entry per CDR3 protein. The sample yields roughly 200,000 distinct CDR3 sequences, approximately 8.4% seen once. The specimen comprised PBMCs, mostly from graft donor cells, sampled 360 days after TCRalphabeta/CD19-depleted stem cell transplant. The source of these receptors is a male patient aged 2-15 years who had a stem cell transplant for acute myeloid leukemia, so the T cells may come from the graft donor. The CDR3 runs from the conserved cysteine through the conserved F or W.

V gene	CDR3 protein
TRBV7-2	CASSFLALETQYF
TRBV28	CASSPGTSGSRAKNIQYF
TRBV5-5	CASSLVDRGAYEQYF
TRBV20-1	CSARDPNRDTATNEKLFF
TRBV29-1	CSVERVIVDYGYTF
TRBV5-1	CASKWDQQETQYF
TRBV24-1	CATSDPGQNTNEQFF
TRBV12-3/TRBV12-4	CASSFYRTQETQYF
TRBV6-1	CASRLAGGGDTQYF
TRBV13	CASSLGSDRDQPQHF
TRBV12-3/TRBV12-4	CASSFEGTPQTQYF
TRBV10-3	CAIRGAGGETQYF
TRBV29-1	CSVQGTSGPYNEQFF
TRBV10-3	CAISDLRYHGNLIEETQYF
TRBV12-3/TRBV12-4	CASMGLTEAFF
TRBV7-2	CASSPISTYNQPQHF
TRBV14	CASSHRTGPIEKLFF
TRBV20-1	CSALGLAGISEQSF
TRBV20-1	CSAHTRGLAGYYNEQFF
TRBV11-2	CASSLGIGLASTGYF
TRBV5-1	CASSAGQIARWEQFF
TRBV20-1	CSARDWERGTDTQYF
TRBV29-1	CSVEDLQGPKNIQYF
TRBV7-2	CASSFVVDVLLEQYF
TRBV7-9	CASEPSGSSTDTQYF
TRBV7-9	CASSLAGGGELYEQYF
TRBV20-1	CSASDRPVSYEQYF
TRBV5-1	CASSLVGDSITDTQYF
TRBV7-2	CASSPGVYGYTF
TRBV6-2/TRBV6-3	CASSYQVEQYF
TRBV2	CASSDRATEYF
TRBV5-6	CASSLNRDRPYNEQFF
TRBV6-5	CASSYSSENTQYF
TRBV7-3	CASSPTGPEQYF
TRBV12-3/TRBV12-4	CASRGQRGANEQFF
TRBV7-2	CASSPPGTPRETQYF
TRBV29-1	CSVRRAQGTGELFF
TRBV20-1	CSARQDPKETQYF
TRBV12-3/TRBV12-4	CASSLGLYEQYF
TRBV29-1	CSVVGIPRYEQFF
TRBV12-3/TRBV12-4	CASSFLAWEQYF
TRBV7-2	CASSRTRNTEAFF
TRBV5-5	CASSLGTGVNTGELFF
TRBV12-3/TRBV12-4	CASSLFGGEETQYF
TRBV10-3	CAISDYRKNSPLHF
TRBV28	CASSSRVGEQYF
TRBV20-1	CSAGLVTGFNQPQHF
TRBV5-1	CASSLAGGTTISGYTF
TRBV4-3	CASSQVPGQGMETQYF
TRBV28	CASSLVGWIGNTEAFF
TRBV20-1	CSARDSRSTDTQYF
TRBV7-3	CASSSSPGDGYTF
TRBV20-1	CSAIRGLAGWSSYNEQFF
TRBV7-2	CASSLVRDEQYF